The clone carrying this TCR beta chain has more than one count but fewer than ten. The antigen remains undetermined. Its ends do not fully match the called genes, so a read error is possible. The entry originates in a study of blood T cells in healthy people across ages. Across the whole study: About one barcoded beta molecule per two T cells was captured by template switching. Regarding the study as a whole: Long-lived and aged donors differed, with more naive CD4+ cells and higher diversity in the long-lived.

The CDR3 contains 13 residues. A second PCR of 7 to 11 cycles used a sample-barcoded 5' primer and a J-beta primer mix. TCRdb used MiXCR to reprocess the 5' RACE reads, holding one entry per CDR3 protein. The sample lists hundreds of thousands of distinct CDR3 sequences; around 26% were seen once. The receptor's source is an elderly woman in good health. Material for sequencing was blood. The chain carries TRBV12-3 or TRBV12-4 and TRBJ1-6; D is uncertain. The CDR3: CASSFGYNSPHHF. The CDR3 nucleotides are TGTGCCAGCAGTTTTGGTTATAATTCACCCCACCACTTT.